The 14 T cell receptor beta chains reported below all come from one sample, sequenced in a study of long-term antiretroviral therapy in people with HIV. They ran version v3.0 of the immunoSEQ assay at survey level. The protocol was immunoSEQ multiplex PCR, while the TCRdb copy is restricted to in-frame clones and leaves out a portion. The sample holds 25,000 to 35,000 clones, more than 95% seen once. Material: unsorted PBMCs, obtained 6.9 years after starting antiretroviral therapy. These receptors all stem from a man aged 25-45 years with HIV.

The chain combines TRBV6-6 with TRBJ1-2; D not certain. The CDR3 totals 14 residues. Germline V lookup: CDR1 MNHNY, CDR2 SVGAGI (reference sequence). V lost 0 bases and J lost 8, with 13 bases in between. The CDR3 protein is CASSYSMERKGYTF. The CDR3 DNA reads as TGTGCCAGCAGTTACTCGATGGAGCGGAAGGGCTACACCTTC.

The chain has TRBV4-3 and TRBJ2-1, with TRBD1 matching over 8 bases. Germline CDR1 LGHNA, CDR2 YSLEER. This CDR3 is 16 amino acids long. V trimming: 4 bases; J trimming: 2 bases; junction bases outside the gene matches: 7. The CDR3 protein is CASSPEPDRAYNEQFF. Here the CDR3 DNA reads TGCGCCAGCAGCCCAGAACCGGACAGGGCCTACAATGAGCAGTTCTTC.

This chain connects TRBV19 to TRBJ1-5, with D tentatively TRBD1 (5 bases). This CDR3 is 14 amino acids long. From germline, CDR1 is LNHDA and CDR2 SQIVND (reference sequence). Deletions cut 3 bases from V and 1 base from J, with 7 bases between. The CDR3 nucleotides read TGTGCCAGTAGTATCCGGGACAGCAATCAGCCCCAGCATTTT. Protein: CASSIRDSNQPQHF.

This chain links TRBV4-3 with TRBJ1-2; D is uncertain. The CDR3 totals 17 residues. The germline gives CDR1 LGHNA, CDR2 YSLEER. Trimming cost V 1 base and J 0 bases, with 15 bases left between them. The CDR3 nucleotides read TGCGCCAGCAGCCAAGGGAGTATTCGTTACTCTAACTATGGCTACACCTTC. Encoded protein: CASSQGSIRYSNYGYTF.

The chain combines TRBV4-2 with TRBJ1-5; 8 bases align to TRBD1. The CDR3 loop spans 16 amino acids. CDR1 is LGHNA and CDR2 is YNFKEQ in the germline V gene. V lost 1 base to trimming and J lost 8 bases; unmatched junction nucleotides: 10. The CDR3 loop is CASSQVGGRGLEPQHF. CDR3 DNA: TGTGCCAGCAGCCAAGTCGGTGGCAGGGGGCTGGAGCCCCAGCATTTT.

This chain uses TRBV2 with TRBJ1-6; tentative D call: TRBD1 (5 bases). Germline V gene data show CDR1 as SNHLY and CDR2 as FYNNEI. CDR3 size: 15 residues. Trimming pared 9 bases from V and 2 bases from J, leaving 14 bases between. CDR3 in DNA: TGTGCCAGTTCCCGGGACCTTCCCTATAATTCACCCCTCCACTTT. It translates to CASSRDLPYNSPLHF. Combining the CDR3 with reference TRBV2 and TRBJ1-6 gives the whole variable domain EPEVTQTPSHQVTQMGQEVILRCVPISNHLYFYWYRQILGQKVEFLVSFYNNEISEKSEIFDDQFSVERPDGSNFTLKIRSTKLEDSAMYFCASSRDLPYNSPLHFGNGTRLTVT.

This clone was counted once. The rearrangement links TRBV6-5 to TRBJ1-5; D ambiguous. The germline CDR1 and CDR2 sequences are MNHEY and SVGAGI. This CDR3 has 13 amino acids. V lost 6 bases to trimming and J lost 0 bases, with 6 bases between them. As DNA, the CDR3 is TGTGCCAGCAGCAACCATAGCAATCAGCCCCAGCATTTT. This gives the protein CASSNHSNQPQHF.

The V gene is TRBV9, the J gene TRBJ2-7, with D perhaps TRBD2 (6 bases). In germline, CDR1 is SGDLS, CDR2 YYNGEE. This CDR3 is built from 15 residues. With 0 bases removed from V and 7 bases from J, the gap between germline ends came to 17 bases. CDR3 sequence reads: CASSVGQGGLGEQYF. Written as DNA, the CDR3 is TGTGCCAGCAGCGTAGGCCAGGGAGGCCTCGGGGAGCAGTACTTC.

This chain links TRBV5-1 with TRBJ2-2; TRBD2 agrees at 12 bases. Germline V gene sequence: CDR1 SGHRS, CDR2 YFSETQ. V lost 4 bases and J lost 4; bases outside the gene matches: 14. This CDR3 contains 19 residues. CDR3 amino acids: CASSVRLAGERGGTGELFF. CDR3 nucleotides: TGCGCCAGCAGCGTACGACTAGCGGGGGAGAGAGGGGGCACCGGGGAGCTGTTTTTT.

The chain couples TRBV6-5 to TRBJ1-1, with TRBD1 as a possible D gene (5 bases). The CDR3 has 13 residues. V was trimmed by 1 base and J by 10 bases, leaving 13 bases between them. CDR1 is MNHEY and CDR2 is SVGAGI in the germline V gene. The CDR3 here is CASSYYSLGVAFF. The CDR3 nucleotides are TGTGCCAGCAGTTACTACTCCTTAGGGGTAGCTTTCTTT.

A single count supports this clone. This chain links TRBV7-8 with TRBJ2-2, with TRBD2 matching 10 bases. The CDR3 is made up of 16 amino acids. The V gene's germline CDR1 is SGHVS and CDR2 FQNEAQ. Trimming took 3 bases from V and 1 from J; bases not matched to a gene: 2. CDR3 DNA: TGTGCCAGCAGCTTTCCTAGCGGGGGGAACACCGGGGAGCTGTTTTTT. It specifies CASSFPSGGNTGELFF. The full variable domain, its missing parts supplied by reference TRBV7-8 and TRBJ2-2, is GAGVSQSPRYKVAKRGQDVALRCDPISGHVSLFWYQQALGQGPEFLTYFQNEAQLDKSGLPSDRFFAERPEGSVSTLKIQRTQQEDSAVYLCASSFPSGGNTGELFFGEGSRLTVL.

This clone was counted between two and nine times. The CDR3 loop reads CASSQGIGREQFF. CDR3 nucleotide sequence: TGCGCCAGCAGCCAAGGAATCGGACGTGAGCAGTTCTTC. J is TRBJ2-1 and V is TRBV4-1; D uncertain. Trimming removed 1 base from V and 9 bases from J, with 10 bases in between. Germline lookup yields CDR1 MGHRA and CDR2 YSYEKL. The CDR3 consists of 13 residues.

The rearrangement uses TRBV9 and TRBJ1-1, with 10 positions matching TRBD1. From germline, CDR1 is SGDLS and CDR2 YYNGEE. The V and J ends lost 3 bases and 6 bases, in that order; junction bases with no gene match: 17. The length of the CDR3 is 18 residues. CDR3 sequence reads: CASSGNAGTGVYGAEAFF. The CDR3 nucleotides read TGTGCCAGCAGCGGGAACGCCGGGACAGGGGTGTACGGAGCTGAAGCTTTCTTT.

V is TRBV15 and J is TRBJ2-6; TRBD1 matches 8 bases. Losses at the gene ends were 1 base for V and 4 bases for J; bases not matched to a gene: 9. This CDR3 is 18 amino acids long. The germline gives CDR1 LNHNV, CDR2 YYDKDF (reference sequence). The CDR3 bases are TGTGCCACCAGCAGAGCCCTCTCCAGGGGGCGAGGGGCCAACGTCCTGACTTTC. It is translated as CATSRALSRGRGANVLTF. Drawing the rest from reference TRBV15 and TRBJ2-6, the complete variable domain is DAMVIQNPRYQVTQFGKPVTLSCSQTLNHNVMYWYQQKSSQAPKLLFHYYDKDFNNEADTPDNFQSRRPNTSFCFLDIRSPGLGDTAMYLCATSRALSRGRGANVLTFGAGSRLTVL.